A single sample is the source of the 12 T cell receptor beta chains below, sequenced in a study of cytomegalovirus exposure and HLA in healthy donors. Sequenced by immunoSEQ multiplex PCR; TCRdb stores in-frame clones only, minus some. The table lists 45,000 to 70,000 clones, 80% to 95% of them singletons, with less than 6% in the top ten. Specimen: PBMCs. The receptors were gathered from a woman in her late teens or twenties in good health and CMV-seronegative.

V gene TRBV9 combines with J gene TRBJ2-3, with D possibly matching TRBD2 (5 bases). Germline V gene data show CDR1 as SGDLS and CDR2 as YYNGEE. Trimming left V 0 bases short and J 6 bases short, with 5 bases between. CDR3 size: 12 residues. The CDR3 DNA reads as TGTGCCAGCAGCGTAGCGGGGGATACGCAGTATTTT. Its translation: CASSVAGDTQYF.

This rearrangement joins TRBV7-3 to TRBJ2-1, with 7 bases aligning to TRBD2. Trimming at V came to 0 bases and at J to 2 bases, leaving 7 bases not matched to a gene. This CDR3 contains 17 residues. Germline V CDR1 and CDR2: SGHTA, FQGTGA. The CDR3 sequence is CASSLTSGGGAYNEQFF. The CDR3 bases are TGTGCCAGCAGCTTAACCTCCGGCGGGGGAGCCTACAATGAGCAGTTCTTC.

The chain employs TRBV9 and TRBJ1-3; no definite D call. Trimming cost V 1 base and J 0 bases, with 14 bases left between them. This CDR3 region has 17 residues. In germline, CDR1 is SGDLS, CDR2 YYNGEE. CDR3 DNA: TGTGCCAGCAGCGTAATTGGAGGGAGAAACTCTGGAAACACCATATATTTT. Protein: CASSVIGGRNSGNTIYF.

The rearrangement uses TRBV11-3 and TRBJ2-3; no clear D gene. Germline V gene data show CDR1 as SGHNT and CDR2 as YENEEA. There are 11 residues in the CDR3. V dropped 6 bases and J dropped 3 bases, with 4 bases sitting between them. CDR3 loop: CASRSTDTQYF. The CDR3 coding sequence is TGTGCCAGCAGATCAACAGATACGCAGTATTTT.

Concerning this clone itself: At one end, the junction sequence differs from germline, possibly due to a read error. This rearrangement joins TRBV14 to TRBJ2-1; TRBD2 aligns across 13 bases. The length of the CDR3 is 14 residues. Germline lookup yields CDR1 SGHDN and CDR2 FVKESK. CDR3 in DNA: TGTGCCAGCAGCCAACAACTAGCGGGAGGGCCTTGGATCTTC. It specifies CASSQQLAGGPWIF.

The gene calls are TRBV27 and TRBJ1-4, with a possible D match to TRBD1 (6 bases). The CDR3 extends over 14 amino acids. Germline CDR1 is MNHEY and CDR2 is SMNVEV (reference sequence). V was shortened by 1 base and J by 8 bases, with 11 bases between the two germline ends. CDR3 region: CASSLWGGGEKLFF. In DNA, the CDR3 is TGTGCCAGCAGTTTATGGGGGGGCGGCGAAAAACTGTTTTTT.

V and J are TRBV6-6 and TRBJ1-1; possibly TRBD1 for D (5 bases). Germline V gene data show CDR1 as MNHNY and CDR2 as SVGAGI (reference sequence). The CDR3 extends over 15 amino acids. V lost 6 bases and J lost 4, with 18 bases in between. The CDR3 DNA reads as TGTGCCAGCAGCTCCCGACCAGGACACTTCACTGAAGCTTTCTTT. This gives the protein CASSSRPGHFTEAFF.

The chain couples TRBV10-3 to TRBJ1-2, with 8 nucleotides matching TRBD1. Looked up from germline, CDR1 is ENHRY and CDR2 is SYGVKD. The CDR3 has 11 residues. Unmatched junction bases numbered 6, after V lost 11 bases and J lost 7 bases. The CDR3 loop is CAAQQGVGYTF. The CDR3, as DNA: TGTGCCGCCCAACAGGGGGTTGGCTACACCTTC.

The chain combines TRBV7-8 with TRBJ1-5, with TRBD1 as a possible D gene (5 bases). This CDR3 contains 14 residues. The V and J ends lost 1 base and 6 bases respectively, with 10 bases between them. CDR1 is SGHVS and CDR2 is FQNEAQ in the germline V gene. This chain's CDR3 is CASSLGRGGQPQHF. CDR3 in DNA: TGTGCCAGCAGCTTAGGACGGGGGGGTCAGCCCCAGCATTTT.

This chain links TRBV7-2 with TRBJ2-7; 7 bases line up with TRBD1. Germline V gene sequence: CDR1 SGHTA, CDR2 FQGNSA. Germline trimming cut 4 bases from V and 0 bases from J; bases unmatched to any gene: 3. CDR3 length: 14 residues. CDR3 DNA: TGTGCCAGCAGCTCAGGGGGTAGCTCCTACGAGCAGTACTTC. Encoded protein: CASSSGGSSYEQYF. Using reference TRBV7-2 and TRBJ2-7 for the parts outside the CDR3, the full variable domain is GAGVSQSPSNKVTEKGKDVELRCDPISGHTALYWYRQSLGQGLEFLIYFQGNSAPDKSGLPSDRFSAERTGGSVSTLTIQRTQQEDSAVYLCASSSGGSSYEQYFGPGTRLTVT.

This chain joins TRBV11-3 and TRBJ2-7; D unresolved. Between the trimmed V and J ends, which lost 4 bases and 2 bases, there was a span of 9 bases. Germline V gives CDR1 SGHNT, CDR2 YENEEA. This CDR3 has 13 residues. CDR3 sequence reads: CASSSRGTYEQYV. The CDR3 nucleotides read TGTGCCAGCAGCTCTCGAGGAACCTACGAGCAGTACGTC.

For this clone: The same CDR3 can be traced to other DNA sequences in this sample. The genes are TRBV7-9 and TRBJ1-1; TRBD1 agrees at 8 bases. Germline trimming cut 5 bases from V and 4 bases from J; bases unmatched to any gene: 6. Germline loops: CDR1 SEHNR, CDR2 FQNEAQ (reference sequence). CDR3 length: 14 amino acids. In DNA form, the CDR3 reads TGTGCCAGCAGCCTCCAGGGGGCGAGCACTGAAGCTTTCTTT. It is translated as CASSLQGASTEAFF.